One and the same sample provided the 26 T cell receptor beta chains below, sequenced in a study of CXCR3-negative and CXCR3-positive naive CD8 T cells. All TRB cDNA libraries came from 5' RACE performed with UMI labels. TCRdb re-called the 5' RACE reads and shows each CDR3 protein once, DNA omitted. This sample's table has about 150,000 distinct CDR3 sequences. Their antigens are not known. Study outcomes and limitations: Hydrophobicity of TRB CDR3s was greater in CXCR3-positive naive cells than in CXCR3-negative naive cells.

Sequences were obtained from naive CXCR3+ CD8+ T cells from blood. As for subset: CD45RO-CCR7+CD27+CD95- naive CD8+ T cells expressing CXCR3 (TNR3+). Source of these receptors: a human donor in good health. Some clones in this sample may be carry-over from other donors' samples.

The chain employs TRBV7-9 and TRBJ2-3; TCRdb returns TRBD2, unconfirmable since there is no DNA. The CDR3 totals 21 residues. Germline V gene sequence: CDR1 SEHNR, CDR2 FQNEAQ (reference sequence). CDR3 region: CASSLSRTSVSSLVSTDTQYF.

The chain recombines TRBV6-2 or TRBV6-3 with TRBJ2-7; TCRdb proposes TRBD1, but this gene call is untestable without DNA. This CDR3 spans 12 amino acids. Germline V gives CDR1 MNHEY, CDR2 SVGEGT. The CDR3: CASSNRGYEQYF.

This chain uses TRBV4-1 with TRBJ2-7; there is no DNA to check the TCRdb D call of TRBD1. From germline, CDR1 is MGHRA and CDR2 YSYEKL. The CDR3 length is 16 residues. CDR3 sequence reads: CASSLKRTGVVDEQYF.

The V gene is TRBV29-1, the J gene TRBJ2-7; TCRdb outputs TRBD1, but without DNA this stays unchecked. CDR3 length: 13 residues. Germline V gene data show CDR1 as SQVTM and CDR2 as ANQGSEA. CDR3 protein: CSVEEAGAGEQYF.

The rearrangement links TRBV19 to TRBJ2-1; the D call from TCRdb, TRBD2, cannot be confirmed without DNA. The V gene's germline CDR1 is LNHDA and CDR2 SQIVND (reference sequence). The length of the CDR3 is 19 residues. CDR3 protein: CASSITGASGRAGVGEQFF.

CDR3 sequence: CASSFGTANYGYTF. The chain has TRBV7-9 and TRBJ1-2; TCRdb's assignment of TRBD1 cannot be checked, as there is no DNA. Germline V lookup: CDR1 SEHNR, CDR2 FQNEAQ (reference sequence). The CDR3 totals 14 residues.

The chain uses TRBV3-1 and TRBJ2-5; the TCRdb D gene call, TRBD2, has no DNA to confirm it. This CDR3 contains 17 residues. CDR1 and CDR2 from the germline V gene are LGHDT and YNNKEL (reference sequence). The CDR3 sequence is CASSQGSLAGGGETQYF.

V is TRBV7-9 and J is TRBJ1-6; the D call of TRBD1 rests on TCRdb alone, since no DNA is present to check it. The CDR3 sequence is 15 residues long. CDR1 is SEHNR and CDR2 is FQNEAQ in the germline V gene (reference sequence). CDR3 in amino acids: CASSPDRGYNSPLHF.

The chain employs TRBV27 and TRBJ2-7. Germline-derived CDR1 and CDR2 are MNHEY and SMNVEV (reference sequence). The CDR3 runs to 12 residues. CDR3 region: CASTSSSYEQYF.

The chain joins TRBV28 to TRBJ2-2. In germline, CDR1 is MDHEN, CDR2 SYDVKM. The CDR3 is 11 residues long. CDR3 sequence: CATTGSGELFF.

V and J are TRBV9 and TRBJ2-3. This CDR3 has 15 amino acids. Germline assignment: CDR1 SGDLS and CDR2 YYNGEE. The CDR3 here is CASSPWRGGTDTQYF.

J is TRBJ1-3 and V is TRBV7-9. CDR1 and CDR2 (germline): SEHNR, FQNEAQ (reference sequence). The CDR3 extends over 14 amino acids. The CDR3 protein is CASSPLDSGNTIYF.

The V and J genes are TRBV29-1 and TRBJ2-2; TCRdb's D gene call, TRBD1, goes unchecked for lack of DNA. The length of the CDR3 is 12 residues. CDR1 SQVTM and CDR2 ANQGSEA come from the germline V gene. This CDR3 is CSVVWGYGELFF.

The chain employs TRBV7-9 and TRBJ2-7; lacking DNA, the TRBD2 call made by TCRdb goes unchecked. The CDR3 is 13 amino acids. Germline assignment: CDR1 SEHNR and CDR2 FQNEAQ (reference sequence). CDR3 loop: CASSPPSRDEQYF.

This rearrangement joins TRBV6-2 or TRBV6-3 to TRBJ2-1; TCRdb outputs TRBD1, but without DNA this stays unchecked. CDR3 length: 15 amino acids. Germline CDR1 MNHEY, CDR2 SVGEGT. CDR3 region: CASSYGRGGPNEQFF.

The chain joins TRBV7-9 to TRBJ2-5; TCRdb's D gene call, TRBD2, goes unchecked for lack of DNA. The CDR3 length is 18 residues. CDR1 is SEHNR and CDR2 is FQNEAQ in the germline V gene (reference sequence). The CDR3 spells CASSPPAGGSSNRETQYF.

The chain joins TRBV6-4 to TRBJ2-7; TCRdb selects TRBD1, and the lack of DNA leaves this call unchecked. The CDR3 spans 16 residues. Germline V CDR1 and CDR2: MRHNA, SNTAGT. The CDR3 region is CASSDSRGGLSYEQYF.

This chain joins TRBV7-2 and TRBJ2-5. This CDR3 is built from 15 residues. Looked up from germline, CDR1 is SGHTA and CDR2 is FQGNSA. The CDR3 protein is CASSLYGHFAETQYF.

The chain carries TRBV7-9 and TRBJ2-5; the TCRdb D gene call, TRBD1, has no DNA to confirm it. Germline lookup yields CDR1 SEHNR and CDR2 FQNEAQ (reference sequence). This CDR3 has 14 amino acids. The CDR3 loop is CASSVGQGLETQYF. Filled out from reference TRBV7-9 and TRBJ2-5, the complete variable domain reads DTGVSQNPRHKITKRGQNVTFRCDPISEHNRLYWYRQTLGQGPEFLTYFQNEAQLEKSRLLSDRFSAERPKGSFSTLEIQRTEQGDSAMYLCASSVGQGLETQYFGPGTRLLVL.

V and J are TRBV4-2 and TRBJ2-1; TCRdb names TRBD2, which stays unverified in the absence of DNA. This CDR3 comprises 14 residues. From germline, CDR1 is LGHNA and CDR2 YNFKEQ. CDR3 sequence reads: CASSQGLAGVEQFF.

The genes are TRBV28 and TRBJ2-7; without DNA, the TCRdb call of TRBD1 cannot be checked. Germline assignment: CDR1 MDHEN and CDR2 SYDVKM. The CDR3 contains 14 residues. CDR3 amino acids: CASREDRGRSEQYF.

The chain carries TRBV7-9 and TRBJ1-2; TCRdb designates TRBD1, a call that cannot be tested without DNA. The CDR3 sequence is 15 residues long. Looked up from germline, CDR1 is SEHNR and CDR2 is FQNEAQ (reference sequence). The CDR3 protein is CASSPPPRDPYGYTF.

This chain links TRBV11-2 with TRBJ1-1. This CDR3 region has 11 residues. The germline gives CDR1 SGHAT, CDR2 FQNNGV. CDR3 residues: CASSLAIEAFF.

This chain uses TRBV27 with TRBJ1-2; TCRdb names TRBD1, which stays unverified in the absence of DNA. This CDR3 is 13 amino acids long. Per the germline V gene, CDR1 is MNHEY and CDR2 is SMNVEV (reference sequence). Here the CDR3 reads CASSFGGPNGYTF.

The chain recombines TRBV5-1 with TRBJ2-5; TCRdb outputs TRBD2, but without DNA this stays unchecked. Germline V gene sequence: CDR1 SGHRS, CDR2 YFSETQ. This CDR3 is 20 amino acids long. CDR3 loop: CASSPNLTSGGAFGAKTQYF.

The rearrangement links TRBV6-5 to TRBJ2-5; with no DNA, the TCRdb D assignment of TRBD1 cannot be verified. The CDR3 spans 17 residues. Germline V gene sequence: CDR1 MNHEY, CDR2 SVGAGI. The CDR3 sequence: CASSSPTRDPNQETQYF.